Below, 2 T cell receptor beta chains from the same sample are listed, as sequenced in a study of beta chain features in type 1 diabetes. Findings of the study overall: Among patients with Type 1 diabetes, TCRB CDR3s were moderately but significantly shorter in every one of the four CD4+ subsets.

Every bit of the isolated RNA underwent reverse transcription, so sequencing read expressed TCRB transcripts. Libraries were prepared by immunoSEQ multiplex PCR; TCRdb keeps only in-frame clonotypes and omits some of them. The sample carries 350,000 to 400,000 clones, roughly an eighth recorded once. These receptors' antigens are unknown. The specimen sequenced was naive CD4+ T cells from blood. These receptors were obtained from a woman younger than 30 with type 1 diabetes.

Only a few counts were recorded for this clone. The J gene is TRBJ2-1, the V gene TRBV7-2, with D maybe TRBD2 (5 bases). This CDR3 is 15 amino acids long. Germline CDR1 is SGHTA and CDR2 is FQGNSA. V was cut by 4 bases and J by 6 bases, with 16 bases left in between. The CDR3 is CASSSRRAARNEQFF. DNA for the CDR3: TGTGCCAGCAGCTCGAGGAGAGCGGCCCGCAATGAGCAGTTCTTC.

The chain employs TRBV7-8 and TRBJ2-3; TRBD2 matches 12 bases. Germline trimming cut 7 bases from V and 3 bases from J; bases unmatched to any gene: 14. Germline CDR1 is SGHVS and CDR2 is FQNEAQ. CDR3 length: 18 amino acids. CDR3 amino acids: CASTLFLAGGGRTDTQYF. CDR3 sequence (DNA): TGTGCCAGCACCCTATTCCTAGCGGGAGGGGGACGGACAGATACGCAGTATTTT.